The subject of this entry is one TCR beta chain. The data belong to a study of blood T cell repertoires in COVID-19. V lost 0 bases and J 6 bases, leaving 9 bases between the germline ends. The V gene's germline CDR1 is SQVTM and CDR2 ANQGSEA. This CDR3 contains 13 residues. Participants were placed into cohorts based on the clinical history they reported. Recovered status in Cohort 3 required two negative PCRs, clearance, or symptom resolution. Per the authors' pipeline: Estimated nucleated cell counts came from reference gene primer amplification. Only in-frame clones appear in the TCRdb table, and some are missing; sequencing was by immunoSEQ multiplex PCR. That table gives V, J and clone size, and the DNA gave D and trimming. The table includes over 400,000 clones, approximately 90% detected once.

The sequence was obtained from a woman aged 60-75 years who had recovered from COVID-19. The sequenced sample consisted of PBMCs or T cells enriched from blood (not recorded which). J is TRBJ1-3 and V is TRBV29-1; perhaps TRBD1 as D (6 bases). This CDR3 reads CSVEDRTVNTIYF. For the CDR3, the DNA is TGCAGCGTTGAAGACCGGACAGTAAACACCATATATTTT.